This TCR beta chain originates from a study of Ad26.COV2.S vaccination and SARS-CoV-2 variants. This CDR3 is built from 16 residues. Germline V gene lookup returns CDR1 SGHTA and CDR2 FQGNSA. V lost 5 bases to trimming and J lost 4 bases, with 18 bases between them. Treatment specified: about 20 received Ad26.COV2.S at low or high dose, single or two shots; 5 received placebo; per-sample allocation not given. At day 63 after the first vaccine or placebo injection, samples were drawn. The method was immunoSEQ multiplex PCR; TCRdb's version includes in-frame clones alone and lacks a portion of them. Of about 460,000 clones in the sample, approximately 90% are singletons; the top ten hold 1.5% to 2%.

The chain uses TRBV7-2 and TRBJ1-5; unclear D gene. The clonotype was recovered from a person between 18 and 60 years old who received the Ad26.COV2.S COVID-19 vaccine or a placebo. Material: peripheral blood, obtained in a trial of Ad26.COV2.S vaccine versus placebo. The CDR3 region is CASSQVSWTGNQPQHF. For the CDR3, the DNA is TGTGCCAGCAGCCAGGTCTCGTGGACTGGGAATCAGCCCCAGCATTTT.